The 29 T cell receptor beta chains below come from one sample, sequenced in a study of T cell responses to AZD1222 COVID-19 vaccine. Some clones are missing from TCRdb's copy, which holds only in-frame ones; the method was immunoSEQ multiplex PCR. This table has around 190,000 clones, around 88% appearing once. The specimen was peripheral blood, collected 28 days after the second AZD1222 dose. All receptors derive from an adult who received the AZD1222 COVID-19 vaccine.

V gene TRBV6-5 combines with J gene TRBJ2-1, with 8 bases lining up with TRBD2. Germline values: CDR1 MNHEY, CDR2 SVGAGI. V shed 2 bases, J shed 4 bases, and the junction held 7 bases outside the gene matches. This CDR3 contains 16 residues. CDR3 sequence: CASSYGGSGSYNEQFF. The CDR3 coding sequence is TGTGCCAGCAGTTACGGGGGGAGCGGGAGTTACAATGAGCAGTTCTTC.

The CDR3 DNA reads TGTGCCAGCATTATTAATACAGTGTACCGGGGGACCCAGTACTTC. Translating it yields CASIINTVYRGTQYF. The chain recombines TRBV6-5 with TRBJ2-5; the D gene is possibly TRBD2 (5 bases). The V and J ends lost 7 bases and 7 bases respectively, with 22 bases between them. The CDR3 loop spans 15 amino acids. The germline V gene has CDR1 MNHEY and CDR2 SVGAGI.

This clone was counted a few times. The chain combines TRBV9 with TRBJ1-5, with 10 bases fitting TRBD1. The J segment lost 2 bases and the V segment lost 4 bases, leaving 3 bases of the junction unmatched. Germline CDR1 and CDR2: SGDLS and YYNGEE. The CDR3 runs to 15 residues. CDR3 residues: CASSQGQGGNQPQHF. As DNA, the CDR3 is TGTGCCAGCAGCCAAGGACAGGGGGGCAATCAGCCCCAGCATTTT.

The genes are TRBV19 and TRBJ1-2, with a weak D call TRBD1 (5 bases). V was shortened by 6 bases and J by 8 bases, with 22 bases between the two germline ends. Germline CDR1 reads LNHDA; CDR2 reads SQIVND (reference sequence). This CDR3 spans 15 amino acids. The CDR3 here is CASSSPGHRRGGYTF. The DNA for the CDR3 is TGTGCCAGTAGCTCCCCCGGACACCGGCGGGGAGGCTACACCTTC. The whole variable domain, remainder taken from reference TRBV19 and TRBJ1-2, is DGGITQSPKYLFRKEGQNVTLSCEQNLNHDAMYWYRQDPGQGLRLIYYSQIVNDFQKGDIAEGYSVSREKKESFPLTVTSAQKNPTAFYLCASSSPGHRRGGYTFGSGTRLTVV.

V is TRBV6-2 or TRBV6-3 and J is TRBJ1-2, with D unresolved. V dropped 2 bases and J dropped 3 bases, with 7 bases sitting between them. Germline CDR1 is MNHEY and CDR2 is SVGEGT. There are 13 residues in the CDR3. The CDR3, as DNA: TGTGCCAGCAGTTACCTCGATTACTATGGCTACACCTTC. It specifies CASSYLDYYGYTF.

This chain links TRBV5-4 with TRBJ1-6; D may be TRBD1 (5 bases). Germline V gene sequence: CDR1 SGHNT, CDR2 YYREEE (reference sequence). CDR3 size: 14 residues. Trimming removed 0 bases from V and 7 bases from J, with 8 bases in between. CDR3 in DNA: TGTGCCAGCAGCTTGGACAGGATGAATTCACCCCTCCACTTT. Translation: CASSLDRMNSPLHF.

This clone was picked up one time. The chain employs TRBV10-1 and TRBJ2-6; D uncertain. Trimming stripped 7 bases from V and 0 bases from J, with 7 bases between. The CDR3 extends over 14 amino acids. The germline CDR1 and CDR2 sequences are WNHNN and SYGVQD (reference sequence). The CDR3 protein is CASISNSGANVLTF. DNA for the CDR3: TGCGCCAGCATTTCTAACTCTGGGGCCAACGTCCTGACTTTC.

The CDR3 DNA reads as TGTGCCAGCTCACCGGAACGGAGGAGCCCTGAAAAACTGTTTTTT. The encoded protein is CASSPERRSPEKLFF. The chain uses TRBV18 and TRBJ1-4, with D unclear. The germline V gene encodes CDR1 KGHSH and CDR2 LQKENI. This CDR3 spans 15 amino acids. The germline V and J ends were trimmed by 3 bases and 7 bases, with 15 bases remaining between them.

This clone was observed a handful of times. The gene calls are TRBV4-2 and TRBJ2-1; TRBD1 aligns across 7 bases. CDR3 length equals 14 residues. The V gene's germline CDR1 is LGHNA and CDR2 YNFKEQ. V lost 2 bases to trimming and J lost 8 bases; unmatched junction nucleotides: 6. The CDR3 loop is CASSQYRGRDEQFF. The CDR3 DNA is TGTGCCAGCAGCCAATACAGGGGTAGGGATGAGCAGTTCTTC.

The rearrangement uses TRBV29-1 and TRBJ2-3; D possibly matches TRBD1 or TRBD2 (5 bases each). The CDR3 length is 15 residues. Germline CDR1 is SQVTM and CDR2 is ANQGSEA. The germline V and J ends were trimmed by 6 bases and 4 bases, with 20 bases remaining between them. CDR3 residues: CSVSRARGVSDTQYF. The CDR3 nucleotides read TGCAGCGTATCCCGGGCCCGAGGGGTCTCAGATACGCAGTATTTT.

The CDR3 DNA reads TGTGCCAGCAGCTTGGTGACAGATACGCAGTATTTT. Encoded protein: CASSLVTDTQYF. The chain is built from TRBV5-5 and TRBJ2-3, with D hard to call. CDR1 is SGHKS and CDR2 is YYEKEE in the germline V gene (reference sequence). V was cut by 0 bases and J by 3 bases, with 2 bases left in between. The length of the CDR3 is 12 residues.

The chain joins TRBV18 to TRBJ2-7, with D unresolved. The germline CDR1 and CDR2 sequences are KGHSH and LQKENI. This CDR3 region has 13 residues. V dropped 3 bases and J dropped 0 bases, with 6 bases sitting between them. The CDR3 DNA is TGTGCCAGCTCACCTCTCCCCTCCTACGAGCAGTACTTC. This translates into CASSPLPSYEQYF.

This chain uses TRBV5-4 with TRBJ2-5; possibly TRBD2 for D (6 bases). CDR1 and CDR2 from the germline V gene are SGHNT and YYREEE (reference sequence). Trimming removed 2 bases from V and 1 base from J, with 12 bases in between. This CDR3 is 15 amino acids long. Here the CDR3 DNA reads TGTGCCAGCAGCTTAACCGGGAGCTTCCAAGAGACCCAGTACTTC. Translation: CASSLTGSFQETQYF. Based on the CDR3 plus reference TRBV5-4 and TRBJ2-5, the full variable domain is ETGVTQSPTHLIKTRGQQVTLRCSSQSGHNTVSWYQQALGQGPQFIFQYYREEENGRGNFPPRFSGLQFPNYSSELNVNALELDDSALYLCASSLTGSFQETQYFGPGTRLLVL.

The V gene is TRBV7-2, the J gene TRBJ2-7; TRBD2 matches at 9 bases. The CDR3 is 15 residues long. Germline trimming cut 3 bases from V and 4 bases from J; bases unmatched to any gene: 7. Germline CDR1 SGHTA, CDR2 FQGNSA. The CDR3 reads CASSFAAGGQYEQYF. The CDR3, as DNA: TGTGCCAGCAGCTTCGCCGCGGGGGGGCAATACGAGCAGTACTTC.

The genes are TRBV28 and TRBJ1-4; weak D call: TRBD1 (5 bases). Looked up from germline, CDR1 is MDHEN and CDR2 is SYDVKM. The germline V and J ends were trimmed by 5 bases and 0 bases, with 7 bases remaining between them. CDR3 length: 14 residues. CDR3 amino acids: CASSDSATNEKLFF. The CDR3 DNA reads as TGTGCCAGCAGTGACAGTGCAACTAATGAAAAACTGTTTTTT. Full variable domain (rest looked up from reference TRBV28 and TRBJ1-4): DVKVTQSSRYLVKRTGEKVFLECVQDMDHENMFWYRQDPGLGLRLIYFSYDVKMKEKGDIPEGYSVSREKKERFSLILESASTNQTSMYLCASSDSATNEKLFFGSGTQLSVL.

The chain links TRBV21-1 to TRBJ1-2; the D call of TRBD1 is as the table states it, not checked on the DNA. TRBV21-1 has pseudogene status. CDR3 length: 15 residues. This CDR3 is CASSKVGVAQGGYTF. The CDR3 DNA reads TGTGCCAGCAGCAAAGTAGGGGTAGCGCAGGGGGGCTACACCTTC.

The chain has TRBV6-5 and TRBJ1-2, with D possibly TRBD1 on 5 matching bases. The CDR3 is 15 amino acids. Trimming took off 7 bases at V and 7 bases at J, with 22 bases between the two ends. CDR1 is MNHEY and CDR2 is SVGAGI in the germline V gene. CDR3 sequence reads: CASTWGDSRLSGYTF. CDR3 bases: TGTGCCAGCACCTGGGGGGACTCTAGGTTATCTGGCTACACCTTC.

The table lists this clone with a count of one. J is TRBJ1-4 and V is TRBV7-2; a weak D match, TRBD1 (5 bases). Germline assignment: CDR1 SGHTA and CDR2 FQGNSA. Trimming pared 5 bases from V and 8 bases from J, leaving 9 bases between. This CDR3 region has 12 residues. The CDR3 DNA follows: TGTGCCAGCAGCCTAGGACAAGAAAAACTGTTTTTT. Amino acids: CASSLGQEKLFF.

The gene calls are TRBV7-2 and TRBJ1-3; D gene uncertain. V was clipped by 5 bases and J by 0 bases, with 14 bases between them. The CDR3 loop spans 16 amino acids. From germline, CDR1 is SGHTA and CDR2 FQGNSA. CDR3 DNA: TGTGCCAGCAGCCTCACCGACGGGAACTCTGGAAACACCATATATTTT. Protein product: CASSLTDGNSGNTIYF.

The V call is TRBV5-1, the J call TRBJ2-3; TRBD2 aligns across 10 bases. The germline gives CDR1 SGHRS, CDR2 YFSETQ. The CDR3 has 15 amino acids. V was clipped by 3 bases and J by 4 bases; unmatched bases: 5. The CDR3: CASSWSGGAADTQYF. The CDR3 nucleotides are TGCGCCAGCAGCTGGAGCGGGGGGGCCGCAGATACGCAGTATTTT.

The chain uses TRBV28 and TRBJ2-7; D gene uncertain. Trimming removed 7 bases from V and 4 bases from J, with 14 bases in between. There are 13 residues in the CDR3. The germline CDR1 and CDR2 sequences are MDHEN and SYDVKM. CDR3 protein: CASIALGSYEQYF. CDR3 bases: TGTGCCAGCATAGCACTGGGATCGTACGAGCAGTACTTC.

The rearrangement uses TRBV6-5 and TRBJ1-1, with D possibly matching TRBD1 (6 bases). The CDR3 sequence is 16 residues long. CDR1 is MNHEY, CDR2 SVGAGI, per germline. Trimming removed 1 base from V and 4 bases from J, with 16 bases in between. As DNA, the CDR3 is TGTGCCAGCAGTTACTTTGGGGGGGCCGTGGGCACTGAAGCTTTCTTT. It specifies CASSYFGGAVGTEAFF.

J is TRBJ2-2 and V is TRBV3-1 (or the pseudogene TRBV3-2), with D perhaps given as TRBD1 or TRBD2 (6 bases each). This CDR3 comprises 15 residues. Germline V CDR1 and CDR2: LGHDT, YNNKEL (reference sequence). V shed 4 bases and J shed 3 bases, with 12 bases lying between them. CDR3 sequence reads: CASSLGGGDTGELFF. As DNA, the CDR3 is TGTGCCAGCAGCCTAGGAGGGGGAGACACCGGGGAGCTGTTTTTT.

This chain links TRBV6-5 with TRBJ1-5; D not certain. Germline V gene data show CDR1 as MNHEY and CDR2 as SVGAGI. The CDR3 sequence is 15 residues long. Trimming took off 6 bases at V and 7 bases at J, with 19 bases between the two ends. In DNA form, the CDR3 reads TGTGCCAGCAGCCCCTCATGGAACACAAGGCAGCCCCAGCATTTT. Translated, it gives CASSPSWNTRQPQHF.

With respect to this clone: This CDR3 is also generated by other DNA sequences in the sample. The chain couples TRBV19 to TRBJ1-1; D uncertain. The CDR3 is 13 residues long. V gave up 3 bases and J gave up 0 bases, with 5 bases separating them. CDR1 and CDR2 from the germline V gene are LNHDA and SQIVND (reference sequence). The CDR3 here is CASSIVLNTEAFF. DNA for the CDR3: TGTGCCAGTAGTATTGTTCTGAACACTGAAGCTTTCTTT.

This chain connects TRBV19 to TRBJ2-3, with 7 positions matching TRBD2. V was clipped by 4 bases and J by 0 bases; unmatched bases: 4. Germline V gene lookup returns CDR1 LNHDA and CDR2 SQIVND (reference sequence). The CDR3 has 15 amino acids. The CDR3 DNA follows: TGTGCCAGTAGTACCTTCGGGGGGAGCACAGATACGCAGTATTTT. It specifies CASSTFGGSTDTQYF. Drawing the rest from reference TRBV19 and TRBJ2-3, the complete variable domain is DGGITQSPKYLFRKEGQNVTLSCEQNLNHDAMYWYRQDPGQGLRLIYYSQIVNDFQKGDIAEGYSVSREKKESFPLTVTSAQKNPTAFYLCASSTFGGSTDTQYFGPGTRLTVL.

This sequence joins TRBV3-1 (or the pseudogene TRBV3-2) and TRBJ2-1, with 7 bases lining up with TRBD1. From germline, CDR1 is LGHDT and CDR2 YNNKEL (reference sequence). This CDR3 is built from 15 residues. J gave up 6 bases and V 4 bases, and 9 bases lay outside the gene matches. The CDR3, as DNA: TGTGCCAGCAGCCCTACAGGGGTTTCGGGCAATGAGCAGTTCTTC. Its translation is CASSPTGVSGNEQFF.

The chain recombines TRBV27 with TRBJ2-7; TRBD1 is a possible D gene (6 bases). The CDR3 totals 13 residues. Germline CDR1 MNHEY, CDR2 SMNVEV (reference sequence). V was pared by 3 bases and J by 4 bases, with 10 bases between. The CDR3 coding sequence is TGTGCCAGCAGTTTTTTGGACAGTTACGAGCAGTACTTC. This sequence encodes CASSFLDSYEQYF.

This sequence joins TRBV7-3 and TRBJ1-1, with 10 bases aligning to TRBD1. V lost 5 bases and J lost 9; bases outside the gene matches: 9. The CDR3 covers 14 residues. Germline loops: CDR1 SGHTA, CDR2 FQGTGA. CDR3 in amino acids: CASSPSPDRGKAFF. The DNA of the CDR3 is TGTGCCAGCAGCCCCAGCCCGGACAGGGGGAAAGCTTTCTTT.